The clone carrying this TCR beta chain was detected only a few times. Its antigen remains unknown. These data come from a study of T-cell reconstitution after alpha-beta-depleted transplantation in children. Study results and caveats: Counts and diversity of T cells one year after transplant came mostly from newly produced T cells.

It was with unique molecular identifiers that the TCRbeta library was prepared. MiXCR, applied by TCRdb to the PCR reads, yields one record per CDR3 protein. The sample includes fewer than 250,000 distinct CDR3 sequences, approximately 15% seen only once; the top ten take just under 45%. The CDR3 totals 16 residues. Germline values: CDR1 SGHRS, CDR2 YFSETQ. Trimming pared 3 bases from V and 4 bases from J, leaving 16 bases between. This clonotype was obtained from a male patient between 2 and 15 years old who had a stem cell transplant for acute lymphoblastic leukemia, so the T cells may come from the graft donor. The chain joins TRBV5-1 to TRBJ2-2; possibly TRBD1 for D (6 bases). This specimen consisted of PBMCs, mostly from graft donor cells, obtained 360 days after TCRalphabeta/CD19-depleted stem cell transplant. CDR3 loop: CASSSYTGTTTGELFF. Written as DNA, the CDR3 is TGCGCCAGCAGCTCATACACCGGGACAACCACCGGGGAGCTGTTTTTT.